This entry features one TCR beta chain sequence. This clonotype was observed at least ten times. Its recognized antigen is unknown. The record has no base qualities; no much larger clone is one base away. The record originates from a study of T cells in Graves' hyperthyroidism and ophthalmopathy (dated by TCRdb to the late 2010s). In terms of the full investigation: Peripheral blood was sampled at the time of initial diagnosis, prior to any treatment. The approximately 90 discovery patients were divided at random into training and test sets in a 7:3 ratio. The study also compared thyroid tissue and blood T-cell repertoires from about six Graves' hyperthyroidism patients. Once sampling was done, hyperthyroidism patients were given methimazole at a starting dose of 30 mg daily, whereas ophthalmopathy patients were given high-dose intravenous methylprednisolone. The paper describes TCR Vbeta CDR3 sequencing of roughly 130 peripheral blood samples, made up of around 41 ophthalmopathy patients, roughly 72 hyperthyroidism patients and roughly 17 progressor patients. A discovery cohort of about 100 patients, approximately 45 with Graves' ophthalmopathy and approximately 57 with stable Graves' hyperthyroidism, was used to find distinguishing TCR V-J signatures. Prospective prediction of ophthalmopathy was tested in an independent validation cohort consisting of under 20 hyperthyroidism patients and around 16 patients who later progressed to ophthalmopathy.

Spanning cysteine to phenylalanine, the CDR3 consists of 13 amino acids. The entry retains the CDR3 DNA only, 39 bases that are in frame from base 1. V loses 5 bases of germline sequence and J loses 3 bases, and the interval between the two ends is 11 bases. In the ophthalmopathy patients, disease was moderately to severely active, with a Clinical Activity Score of 3 or more, a NOSPECS grade of 4 or more, and a duration of less than 3 months. Exclusion was applied to patients with uncontrolled infections, other autoimmune diseases, pregnancy or lactation. Diagnoses were based on clinical symptoms, serum thyroxine and TRAb, thyroid ultrasound and orbital computed tomography. PBMCs were separated from over 9 ml of fresh peripheral blood using Ficoll-Paque density gradient centrifugation. Total RNA was extracted with Trizol reagent, and quality was checked on an Agilent 2100 Bioanalyzer. The TCR beta CDR3 regions were amplified from RNA transcripts. A first-round RT-PCR of the TCR CDR3 used the HTBI primer set with the Qiagen OneStep RT-PCR kit. A second multiplex PCR round built the libraries, followed by size selection and purification. Paired-end sequencing of the libraries was performed with 100 bp reads on an Illumina HiSeq2000. As for the original processing: SOAPnuke was used to process the raw data, removing reads that contained adapters or uncalled bases, had a mean Phred below 15, or lacked an exact match to the constant primer or identifier. High-quality paired reads were merged with COPE v1.2.5, and unique nucleotide sequences were defined as clonotypes. MiTCR v1.1 was used to align clonotypes to the IMGT TRBV, TRBD and TRBJ reference segments. The analysis was restricted to V-J combinations with a frequency above 0.0001, which together covered around 99% of the repertoires. The TCS score was defined as F50 (clonal expansion) divided by E x V (chaos), with BLOSUM62-based TCRdist calculated between CDR3 peptides within each V-J. Welch's t-statistics and random forest reduced around 510 V-J features to roughly 13, which were used in a naive Bayes classifier (R e1071). Clones were called with MiXCR by TCRdb after fastp trimmed the public reads at Q25, and only in-frame beta chains were retained. Every distinct CDR3 protein forms one entry, paired with its most common genes and DNA. TCRdb's processing, not the study's, gives the V and J calls here. Recorded for this sample are a few hundred thousand distinct CDR3 sequences; 15% to 20% of them occurred a single time. The ten largest make up about 16% of the sample.

General study outcomes and caveats: Most expanded thyroid clonotypes (frequency above 0.001) were also found in blood, which suggests that blood repertoires may mirror thyroid immune responses. In validation, progression to ophthalmopathy was predicted by the model with 65% to 71% sensitivity and 72% to 85% specificity, a median of roughly 6 months before onset. A 13 V-J signature model separated ophthalmopathy from stable hyperthyroidism, with about 88% sensitivity and about 81% specificity in cross-validation and 80%/75% in testing. Sample size was not statistically predetermined, and investigators were not blinded to group allocation.

Sequenced: blood. The V and J segments used are TRBV12-3 or TRBV12-4 and TRBJ2-7, with a tentative D call of TRBD1 or TRBD2, each matching 5 bases. This receptor was obtained from a woman in her 40s with Graves' ophthalmopathy. The DNA reads TGTGCCAGCAGTCGAGGGGATCACTACGAGCAGTACTTC. This codes for CASSRGDHYEQYF.